This T cell receptor (beta chain) was sequenced for a study of T and B cells in COVID-19 patients. Turning to the study itself: The recovered cohort's median age was around 31 years, versus approximately 73 years in active infection. Study-level points and caveats: Blood from mildly ill patients while symptomatic, and early samples from severe cases, were scarce. Highly clonal in active COVID-19, TRB repertoires exceeded healthy-donor diversity and richness at recovery. In COVID-19 patients, T cell receptor beta variable and joining gene use was reportedly strongly skewed.

From blood, roughly 220-550 ng of genomic DNA served as TRB template. TRB rearrangements were amplified by multiplex PCR with BIOMED2 TRB-A/B primers. TCRdb re-called the multiplex PCR reads with MiXCR, one entry per CDR3 protein. The data hold around 10,000 distinct CDR3 sequences, with about 36% observed a single time. Trimming took 5 bases from V and 0 from J, leaving 18 bases between them. CDR1 and CDR2 (germline): SGHRS, YFSETQ. This CDR3 has 16 residues. For this clonotype: The antigen is undetermined.

The TCR originated in a human donor with active COVID-19. The sequenced sample was blood. V and J are TRBV5-1 and TRBJ2-7, with a tentative D call TRBD2 (8 bases). The CDR3 DNA reads TGCGCCAGCAGTCGGGCAGCGGGGGACAGCTCCTACGAGCAGTACTTC. It encodes CASSRAAGDSSYEQYF.